This TCR beta chain was recovered during a study of spatial heterogeneity in lung cancer. Unmatched junction bases numbered 2, after V lost 5 bases and J lost 2 bases. This CDR3 has 13 amino acids. Stated time point: blood at routine non-recurrence follow-up after resection. TCRdb called the 5' RACE reads again in MiXCR, with one record for every CDR3 protein. The data show roughly 9,900 distinct CDR3 sequences, with 23% seen just once and 3% to 4.5% held by the top ten. The sequence derives from a female donor with early-stage non-small cell lung cancer. The sequencing here drew on PBMCs, taken at follow-up. The chain links TRBV12-3 or TRBV12-4 to TRBJ1-2; 7 bases line up with TRBD1. The CDR3 is CASSTQGNYGYTF. The CDR3 coding sequence is TGTGCCAGCAGTACACAGGGGAACTATGGCTACACCTTC.